The next 23 T cell receptor beta chains were all read from a single sample in a study of beta chain features in type 1 diabetes. Expressed TCRB transcripts were sequenced after all isolated RNA was converted to cDNA. The table came from immunoSEQ multiplex PCR; TCRdb's copy has only in-frame clones and leaves some out. The sample carries 300,000 to 350,000 clones, around 20% recorded once. Input material: naive CD4+ T cells from blood. These receptors were collected from a woman younger than 35 in good health.

CDR3 protein: CASSETSGGFYNEQFF. The CDR3 DNA reads TGTGCCAGCAGTGAGACTAGCGGGGGGTTTTACAATGAGCAGTTCTTC. This chain uses TRBV25-1 with TRBJ2-1; 13 nucleotides line up with TRBD2. Germline V gene sequence: CDR1 MGHDK, CDR2 SYGVNS. Germline trimming cut 3 bases from V and 4 bases from J; bases unmatched to any gene: 3. CDR3 size: 16 residues.

This rearrangement joins TRBV27 to TRBJ1-2, with D perhaps matching TRBD1 (5 bases). This CDR3 comprises 13 residues. Germline CDR1 reads MNHEY; CDR2 reads SMNVEV (reference sequence). The V end was cut by 3 bases, the J end by 4 bases, with 9 bases between. CDR3 coding DNA: TGTGCCAGCAGTTTCAGGGAGGGCTATGGCTACACCTTC. Protein product: CASSFREGYGYTF.

The chain has TRBV7-9 and TRBJ2-7; tentative D call: TRBD1 (6 bases). Germline CDR1 reads SEHNR; CDR2 reads FQNEAQ (reference sequence). The CDR3 is 13 amino acids. V lost 8 bases and J lost 1, with 12 bases in between. CDR3 DNA: TGTGCCAGCTCCGGGACAAATTCCTACGAGCAGTACTTC. It yields the protein CASSGTNSYEQYF. The whole variable domain, remainder taken from reference TRBV7-9 and TRBJ2-7, is DTGVSQNPRHKITKRGQNVTFRCDPISEHNRLYWYRQTLGQGPEFLTYFQNEAQLEKSRLLSDRFSAERPKGSFSTLEIQRTEQGDSAMYLCASSGTNSYEQYFGPGTRLTVT.

This clone was counted only a few times. The rearrangement links TRBV4-1 to TRBJ1-3, with 7 bases that match TRBD1. Germline V lookup: CDR1 MGHRA, CDR2 YSYEKL. CDR3 size: 16 residues. V gave up 5 bases and J gave up 1 base; unmatched junction bases: 8. The CDR3 sequence: CASSRVRGRSGNTIYF. Written as DNA, the CDR3 is TGCGCCAGCAGCAGGGTCAGGGGGAGATCTGGAAACACCATATATTTT.

This clone was counted only a few times. The CDR3 coding sequence is TGTGCCAGCAGCTTAGAATACAGGAGATACCAAGAGACCCAGTACTTC. It yields the protein CASSLEYRRYQETQYF. The chain carries TRBV7-8 and TRBJ2-5; D possibly corresponds to TRBD1 (5 bases). Trimming cost V 1 base and J 0 bases, with 12 bases left between them. This CDR3 spans 16 amino acids. Germline values: CDR1 SGHVS, CDR2 FQNEAQ. The full variable domain, with the rest looked up from reference TRBV7-8 and TRBJ2-5, is GAGVSQSPRYKVAKRGQDVALRCDPISGHVSLFWYQQALGQGPEFLTYFQNEAQLDKSGLPSDRFFAERPEGSVSTLKIQRTQQEDSAVYLCASSLEYRRYQETQYFGPGTRLLVL.

The V gene is TRBV13, the J gene TRBJ1-3; no clear D gene. V lost 3 bases and J 0 bases, leaving 6 bases between the germline ends. The CDR3 covers 14 residues. The germline CDR1 and CDR2 sequences are PRHDT and FYEKMQ (reference sequence). CDR3 residues: CASSFGDSGNTIYF. The CDR3, as DNA: TGTGCCAGCAGCTTCGGGGACTCTGGAAACACCATATATTTT. Together with reference TRBV13 and TRBJ1-3, the CDR3 gives the full variable domain: AAGVIQSPRHLIKEKRETATLKCYPIPRHDTVYWYQQGPGQDPQFLISFYEKMQSDKGSIPDRFSAQQFSDYHSELNMSSLELGDSALYFCASSFGDSGNTIYFGEGSWLTVV.

This clone turned up a few times. This chain links TRBV30 with TRBJ2-1, with 13 bases aligning to TRBD2. In germline, CDR1 is GTSNPN, CDR2 SVGIG (reference sequence). CDR3 length: 11 residues. The junction had 4 bases not matched to a gene; V was cut back by 5 bases and J by 15 bases. CDR3 sequence (DNA): TGTGCCTGGGGACTAGCGGGAGAAACGTTCTTC. It yields the protein CAWGLAGETFF.

V usage is TRBV29-1 and J usage is TRBJ1-2; 8 bases match TRBD1. The CDR3 has 12 amino acids. V lost 8 bases to trimming and J lost 6 bases; unmatched junction nucleotides: 8. Germline lookup yields CDR1 SQVTM and CDR2 ANQGSEA. In DNA, the CDR3 is TGCAGCTCGGACAGGGTCGAAGATGGCTACACCTTC. Protein sequence: CSSDRVEDGYTF.

V and J are TRBV7-2 and TRBJ2-5; D not resolved. V lost 7 bases and J lost 1, with 10 bases in between. The CDR3 consists of 13 residues. The germline CDR1 and CDR2 sequences are SGHTA and FQGNSA. CDR3 residues: CASNSLTQETQYF. The CDR3 region has the DNA TGTGCCAGCAACTCACTTACCCAAGAGACCCAGTACTTC.

The chain recombines TRBV7-2 with TRBJ2-5, with 8 bases identical to TRBD1. This CDR3 is built from 14 residues. CDR1 and CDR2 from the germline V gene are SGHTA and FQGNSA. V shed 5 bases and J 4 bases; nucleotides not matched to a gene: 6. The CDR3 sequence: CASSHRTGSETQYF. CDR3 in DNA: TGTGCCAGCAGCCATCGGACAGGGTCAGAGACCCAGTACTTC.

V gene TRBV6-1 combines with J gene TRBJ2-4; D perhaps matches TRBD1 (6 bases). Germline V lookup: CDR1 MNHNS, CDR2 SASEGT. The CDR3 has 13 amino acids. The V end lost 0 bases, the J end lost 15 bases, and 15 bases lay between the germline ends. CDR3 DNA sequence: TGTGCCAGCAGTGAAGCTCCAACGGGACATTCGTACTTC. Translated: CASSEAPTGHSYF.

This clone was counted many times. V and J are TRBV29-1 and TRBJ2-7; the match to TRBD1 covers 9 bases. J gave up 10 bases and V 6 bases, and 10 bases lay outside the gene matches. This CDR3 comprises 12 residues. The germline V gene has CDR1 SQVTM and CDR2 ANQGSEA. CDR3 loop: CSVPGQGRVQYF. The CDR3 DNA reads as TGCAGCGTCCCGGGACAGGGAAGGGTTCAGTACTTC.

V usage is TRBV10-1 and J usage is TRBJ2-5; 9 bases fit TRBD1. Per germline, CDR1 WNHNN and CDR2 SYGVQD (reference sequence). J lost 3 bases, V lost 2 bases, and 7 bases had no gene match. The CDR3 has 16 residues. The CDR3 is CASSEAAGTGKETQYF. CDR3 bases: TGCGCCAGCAGTGAGGCGGCCGGGACAGGGAAAGAGACCCAGTACTTC.

The chain is built from TRBV11-2 and TRBJ2-5, with D perhaps TRBD2 (5 bases). V gave up 0 bases and J gave up 5 bases, with 7 bases separating them. This CDR3 region has 13 residues. CDR1 and CDR2 (germline): SGHAT, FQNNGV. The CDR3 sequence is CASSLDTRETQYF. The CDR3 DNA reads as TGTGCCAGCAGCTTAGATACTAGGGAGACCCAGTACTTC.

This chain's CDR3 is CASSLVPGDMYYGYTF. The CDR3 DNA sequence: TGTGCCAGCAGCTTAGTACCGGGAGACATGTACTATGGCTACACCTTC. The chain links TRBV7-9 to TRBJ1-2, with unresolved D. In germline, CDR1 is SEHNR, CDR2 FQNEAQ (reference sequence). The V end lost 1 base, the J end lost 3 bases, and 15 bases lay between the germline ends. The CDR3 consists of 16 residues.

The chain employs TRBV30 and TRBJ1-1, with 9 bases aligning to TRBD1. CDR1 and CDR2 from the germline V gene are GTSNPN and SVGIG (reference sequence). The V segment lost 2 bases and the J segment 4 bases; nucleotides outside the gene matches: 2. CDR3 length: 13 residues. The CDR3 DNA reads as TGTGCCTGGAGTCACAGGGGGCCCACTGAAGCTTTCTTT. It yields the protein CAWSHRGPTEAFF.

The chain joins TRBV11-3 to TRBJ2-1; D call uncertain. V lost 0 bases and J lost 0, with 15 bases in between. The CDR3 extends over 18 amino acids. Germline assignment: CDR1 SGHNT and CDR2 YENEEA. The CDR3 DNA reads as TGTGCCAGCAGCTTAGATCGGTGGAGCGCGAGCTCCTACAATGAGCAGTTCTTC. It encodes CASSLDRWSASSYNEQFF. The variable domain in full, with the rest retrieved from reference TRBV11-3 and TRBJ2-1, is EAGVVQSPRYKIIEKKQPVAFWCNPISGHNTLYWYLQNLGQGPELLIRYENEEAVDDSQLPKDRFSAERLKGVDSTLKIQPAELGDSAVYLCASSLDRWSASSYNEQFFGPGTRLTVL.

This clone was found a few times. The chain carries TRBV30 and TRBJ1-3; D remains unclear. V shed 2 bases and J shed 1 base, with 6 bases lying between them. The CDR3 loop spans 13 amino acids. Per the germline V gene, CDR1 is GTSNPN and CDR2 is SVGIG (reference sequence). The CDR3 DNA sequence: TGTGCCTGGAGTCCCCTGTCTGGAAACACCATATATTTT. Translation gives CAWSPLSGNTIYF.

The DNA of the CDR3 is TGTGCCTGGATTGGGACTTACAATCAGCCCCAGCATTTT. It yields the protein CAWIGTYNQPQHF. V usage is TRBV30 and J usage is TRBJ1-5; the D gene is possibly TRBD1 (5 bases). V was pared by 4 bases and J by 3 bases, with 10 bases between. The CDR3 extends over 13 amino acids. The germline V gene has CDR1 GTSNPN and CDR2 SVGIG (reference sequence).

V gene TRBV25-1 combines with J gene TRBJ2-1, with a tentative D call TRBD2 (6 bases). There are 13 residues in the CDR3. V was trimmed by 9 bases and J by 5 bases, leaving 14 bases between them. From germline, CDR1 is MGHDK and CDR2 SYGVNS. CDR3 in DNA: TGTGCCAGTTCAGGGACTCGAAACAATGAGCAGTTCTTC. Translated, it gives CASSGTRNNEQFF.

V gene TRBV5-6 combines with J gene TRBJ2-5; 10 nucleotides match TRBD2. The length of the CDR3 is 17 residues. Per germline, CDR1 SGHDT and CDR2 YYEEEE. V was pared by 0 bases and J by 1 base, with 6 bases of the junction left unmatched. The CDR3 spells CASSLGGLAGVQETQYF. The DNA for the CDR3 is TGTGCCAGCAGCTTGGGGGGCCTAGCGGGAGTCCAAGAGACCCAGTACTTC.

The genes are TRBV2 and TRBJ2-1; D is unresolved. CDR3 length: 13 amino acids. The V gene's germline CDR1 is SNHLY and CDR2 FYNNEI. Trimming removed 3 bases at V and 4 bases at J, with 7 bases between. The CDR3 sequence: CASSEERYNEQFF. The CDR3, as DNA: TGTGCCAGCAGTGAGGAGAGATACAATGAGCAGTTCTTC.

The rearrangement joins TRBV4-1 to TRBJ2-1; 9 bases line up with TRBD1. Germline CDR1 reads MGHRA; CDR2 reads YSYEKL. Trimming took 1 base from V and 4 from J; bases not matched to a gene: 2. The CDR3 is 15 residues long. Here the CDR3 DNA reads TGCGCCAGCAGCCAAGGGGACAGGGATTACAATGAGCAGTTCTTC. This encodes CASSQGDRDYNEQFF.